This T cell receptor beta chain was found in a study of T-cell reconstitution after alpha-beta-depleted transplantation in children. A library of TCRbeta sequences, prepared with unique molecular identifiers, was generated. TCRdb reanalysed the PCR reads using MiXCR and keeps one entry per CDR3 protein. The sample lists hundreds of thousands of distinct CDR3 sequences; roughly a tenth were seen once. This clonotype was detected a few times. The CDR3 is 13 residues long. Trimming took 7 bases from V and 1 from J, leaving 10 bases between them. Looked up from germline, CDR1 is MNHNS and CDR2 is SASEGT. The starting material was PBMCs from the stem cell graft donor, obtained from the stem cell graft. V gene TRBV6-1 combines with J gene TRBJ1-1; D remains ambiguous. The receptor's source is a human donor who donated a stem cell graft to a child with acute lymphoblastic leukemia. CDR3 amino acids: CASNLTPNTEAFF. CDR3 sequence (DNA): TGTGCCAGCAACTTGACACCGAACACTGAAGCTTTCTTT.